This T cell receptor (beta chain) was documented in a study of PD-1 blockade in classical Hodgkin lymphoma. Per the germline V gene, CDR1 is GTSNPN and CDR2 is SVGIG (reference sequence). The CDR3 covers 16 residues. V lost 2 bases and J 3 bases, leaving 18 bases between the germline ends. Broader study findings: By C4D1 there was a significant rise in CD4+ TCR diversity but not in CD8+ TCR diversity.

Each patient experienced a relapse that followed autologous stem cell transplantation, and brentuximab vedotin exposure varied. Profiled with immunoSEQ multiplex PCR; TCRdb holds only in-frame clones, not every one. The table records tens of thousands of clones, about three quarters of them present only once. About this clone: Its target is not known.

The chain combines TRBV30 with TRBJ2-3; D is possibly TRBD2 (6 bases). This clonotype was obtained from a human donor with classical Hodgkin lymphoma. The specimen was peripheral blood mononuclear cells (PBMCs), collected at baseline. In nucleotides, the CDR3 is TGTGCCTGGAGTTCACAAAGGAGACTAGGGACAGATACGCAGTATTTT. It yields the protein CAWSSQRRLGTDTQYF.